The T cell receptor beta chain under discussion was sequenced for a study of cytomegalovirus exposure and HLA in healthy donors. Study observations and caveats: Both high specificity and high sensitivity reportedly marked the classifier's diagnosis of cytomegalovirus status.

Only in-frame clones appear in the TCRdb table, and some are missing; sequencing was by immunoSEQ multiplex PCR. The repertoire holds 150,000 to 180,000 clones, with around 88% as singletons. The donors were part of the validation cohort of 95 to 150 subjects. That cohort was separate from the first cohort, which comprised some 670 subjects. Trimming shortened V by 6 bases and J by 0 bases, and 12 bases separated the two germline ends. Germline CDR1 is SEHNR and CDR2 is FQNEAQ (reference sequence). The CDR3 contains 16 residues. As concerns this clone: As yet, its antigen is unknown.

Material for sequencing was PBMCs. V gene TRBV7-9 combines with J gene TRBJ1-6; possibly TRBD1 for D (5 bases). This clonotype was obtained from a man aged 18-30 years in good health and CMV-seropositive. The CDR3 DNA follows: TGTGCCAGCAGTCCGGGACTAAGCTCCTATAATTCACCCCTCCACTTT. Its protein is CASSPGLSSYNSPLHF.